These T cell receptor beta chains were read from a single sample in a study of CD8+ T cells in alopecia areata. This table comes from immunoSEQ multiplex PCR, and its TCRdb copy is limited to in-frame clones, with some not included. The sample includes some 200,000 clones, around 60% of them seen just once. The sample in question was CD4+ T cells sorted from blood, obtained at week 4, from a patient treated with tofacitinib. The receptor source for this set is a human donor with alopecia areata. The CDR3 runs from the conserved cysteine through the conserved F or W. D genes are given only for firm matches. Some rows have no size entry. The others give once, few or many, or a class for an expanded clone.

v_call: TRBV2
j_call: TRBJ1-4
d_call: -
clone_size: once
cdr3_aa: CASSAGYNEKLFF
cdr3_nt: TGTGCCAGCAGTGCAGGGTACAATGAAAAACTGTTTTTT

v_call: TRBV29-1
j_call: TRBJ1-1
d_call: -
clone_size: -
cdr3_aa: CSVDSGFGTEAFF
cdr3_nt: TGCAGCGTTGATTCGGGGTTCGGCACTGAAGCTTTCTTT

v_call: TRBV25-1
j_call: TRBJ2-5
d_call: -
clone_size: once
cdr3_aa: CASTGETQYF
cdr3_nt: TGTGCCAGCACGGGAGAGACCCAGTACTTC

v_call: TRBV29-1
j_call: TRBJ2-7
d_call: -
clone_size: -
cdr3_aa: CSVVRDSYEQYF
cdr3_nt: TGCAGCGTCGTTAGGGACTCCTACGAGCAGTACTTC

v_call: TRBV2
j_call: TRBJ1-2
d_call: -
clone_size: few
cdr3_aa: CASSDYGQGYTF
cdr3_nt: TGTGCCAGCAGTGACTATGGGCAGGGCTACACCTTC

v_call: TRBV7-9
j_call: TRBJ1-1
d_call: -
clone_size: few
cdr3_aa: CASSLGAMNTEAFF
cdr3_nt: TGTGCCAGCAGCTTAGGGGCAATGAACACTGAAGCTTTCTTT

v_call: TRBV7-8
j_call: TRBJ2-7
d_call: -
clone_size: -
cdr3_aa: CASSGATGPWYF
cdr3_nt: TGTGCCAGCAGCGGGGCCACTGGTCCGTGGTACTTC

v_call: TRBV2
j_call: TRBJ2-1
d_call: TRBD1
clone_size: -
cdr3_aa: CASSTGVVQFF
cdr3_nt: TGTGCCAGCAGCACAGGGGTAGTGCAGTTCTTC

v_call: TRBV6-6
j_call: TRBJ2-2
d_call: -
clone_size: once
cdr3_aa: CASAGAGYNSGELFF
cdr3_nt: TGTGCCAGCGCCGGGGCAGGGTATAATTCAGGGGAGCTGTTTTTT

v_call: TRBV6-1
j_call: TRBJ2-1
d_call: -
clone_size: few
cdr3_aa: CASIYRLGSYNEQFF
cdr3_nt: TGTGCCAGCATCTACCGCCTGGGGTCCTACAATGAGCAGTTCTTC

v_call: TRBV29-1
j_call: TRBJ1-2
d_call: -
clone_size: -
cdr3_aa: CSVAPLVGSYGYTF
cdr3_nt: TGCAGCGTTGCTCCGTTGGTGGGTTCCTATGGCTACACCTTC